This is a list of T cell receptor beta chains from one sample in a study of beta chain features in type 1 diabetes. The repertoire was sequenced with immunoSEQ multiplex PCR; TCRdb's copy has only in-frame clones and lacks some. The data contain 250,000 to 350,000 clones, 11% to 15% of them seen just once; the ten biggest clones take up over 5%. Sequenced: central memory CD4+ T cells from blood. All receptors derive from a man aged 30 to 45 in good health. Both conserved end residues are part of each CDR3. The D gene is left open where the match is weak. The size entry is marked missing in some rows and otherwise reads once, few, many or a size class.

>TRBJ2-1|TRBD2|TRBV4-2|few
TGTGCCAGCAGCCAAGGTGGGCTAGCGGCGATATACAATGAGCAGTTCTTC
CASSQGGLAAIYNEQFF
>TRBJ2-4|.|TRBV4-2|.
TGTGCCAGCAGCCCCGGACCAGACCTAGCCAAAAACATTCAGTACTTC
CASSPGPDLAKNIQYF
>TRBJ1-1|.|TRBV4-3|few
TGCGCCAGCAGCCCAGCGGGGGCTGGGGGGACTGAAGCTTTCTTT
CASSPAGAGGTEAFF
>TRBJ2-3|.|TRBV10-1|.
TGCGCCAGCAGTGAGGGGTTAACAGATACGCAGTATTTT
CASSEGLTDTQYF
>TRBJ1-4|TRBD1|TRBV7-2|.
TGTGCCAGCAGCTTAGATCAGGGGGCAAGGGAAAAACTGTTTTTT
CASSLDQGAREKLFF
>TRBJ1-6|TRBD1|TRBV12-5|few
TGTGCTAGTGGTTCCTACAGGGGCTCACCCCTCCACTTT
CASGSYRGSPLHF
>TRBJ2-1|TRBD2|TRBV18|many
TGTGCCAGCTCACCGCTAGCGGTTGAGCAGTTCTTC
CASSPLAVEQFF
>TRBJ2-1|.|TRBV5-5|.
TGTGCCAGCAGCTTGGAACCCAATGGCCGTGAGCAGTTCTTC
CASSLEPNGREQFF
>TRBJ2-3|.|TRBV4-3|.
TGCGCCAGCAGCATACTACGCACAGATACGCAGTATTTT
CASSILRTDTQYF
>TRBJ1-5|TRBD1|TRBV30|.
TGTGCCTGGAGTGATCCCGGGACAGGACTTCAGCCCCAGCATTTT
CAWSDPGTGLQPQHF
>TRBJ1-2|.|TRBV7-2|few
TGTGCCAGCAGCCCCGCCAGGACTAACTATGGCTACACCTTC
CASSPARTNYGYTF
>TRBJ2-3|TRBD2|TRBV7-2|few
TGTGCCAGCAGCATCGGTAGCGGGGGCGTCGGAGATACGCAGTATTTT
CASSIGSGGVGDTQYF
>TRBJ1-2|TRBD1|TRBV7-2|few
TGTGCCAGCAGCTTAGGTAACGGACAGGGTAATGGCTACACCTTC
CASSLGNGQGNGYTF
>TRBJ2-5|TRBD2|TRBV7-9|.
TGTGCCAGCAGCTCCTCGACTAGCGGAGAGACCCAGTACTTC
CASSSSTSGETQYF
>TRBJ2-7|TRBD1|TRBV7-9|.
TGTGCCAGCAGCCCTCAGGGGGCGATGTACGAGCAGTACTTC
CASSPQGAMYEQYF
>TRBJ1-1|TRBD1|TRBV5-4|few
TGTGCCAGCAGCCCAACCCAAAACAGGGGAGGGGCTGAAGCTTTCTTT
CASSPTQNRGGAEAFF
>TRBJ1-5|.|TRBV6-5|few
TGTGCCAGCAGCACGACCCGAAATCAGCCCCAGCATTTT
CASSTTRNQPQHF
>TRBJ1-1|.|TRBV18|.
TGTGCCAGCTCACCTTCGAAAGGGCTGGGGAACACTGAAGCTTTCTTT
CASSPSKGLGNTEAFF
>TRBJ1-1|.|TRBV29-1|.
TGCAGCGTTGGAGACCTAAGAATGAACACTGAAGCTTTCTTT
CSVGDLRMNTEAFF
>TRBJ1-6|.|TRBV29-1|.
TGCAGCGTTAGACGGGGAGATGATTCACCCCTCCACTTT
CSVRRGDDSPLHF
>TRBJ1-1|.|TRBV7-7|.
TGTGCCAGCAGCTCAACGTGGCGGAACACTGAAGCTTTCTTT
CASSSTWRNTEAFF
>TRBJ2-7|.|TRBV9|many
TGTGCCAGCAGCCCGGCCGTGGGGGCAGGCTACGAGCAGTACTTC
CASSPAVGAGYEQYF
>TRBJ1-2|.|TRBV28|.
TGTGCCAGCAGTCTACCCAGGGGTTTCGACTATGGCTACACCTTC
CASSLPRGFDYGYTF
>TRBJ2-7|TRBD1|TRBV4-1|few
TGCGCCAGCAGCCTAAACCGGGACAGCTCCTACGAGCAGTACTTC
CASSLNRDSSYEQYF
>TRBJ2-3|.|TRBV11-2|many
TGTGCCAGCAGCTTAATTTCGGGCGGGTCTCTCACAGATACGCAGTATTTT
CASSLISGGSLTDTQYF
>TRBJ1-4|TRBD1|TRBV4-3|.
TGCGCCAGCAGCCAAGGGACAGGAGTCTTACATGAAAAACTGTTTTTT
CASSQGTGVLHEKLFF
>TRBJ2-1|TRBD1|TRBV4-2|many
TGTGCCAGCAGCCAAGCCTCCGGGACAGGGGACAATGAGCAGTTCTTC
CASSQASGTGDNEQFF
>TRBJ1-4|.|TRBV6-1|.
TGTGCCAGCAGTGGTCCGCGGAGAGGACTGTTTTTT
CASSGPRRGLFF
>TRBJ2-4|.|TRBV5-1|few
TGCGCCAGCAGCCCCGAGGGACGTTTAGCCAAAAACATTCAGTACTTC
CASSPEGRLAKNIQYF
>TRBJ1-2|.|TRBV19|.
TGTGCCATAGCCCCGAGGGGAGCGGGTGGCTACACCTTC
CAIAPRGAGGYTF
>TRBJ1-2|.|TRBV5-1|.
TGCGCCAGCAGCTTAACCTCAGGGATAGGCGGCTACACCTTC
CASSLTSGIGGYTF
>TRBJ2-5|.|TRBV11-1|few
TGTGCCAGCACCCCAGATTGGGGTGGATGGGAGACCCAGTACTTC
CASTPDWGGWETQYF
>TRBJ2-3|TRBD2|TRBV11-2|few
TGTGCCAGCAGCTTGATTAGCGGGGGGGCGGATACGCAGTATTTT
CASSLISGGADTQYF
>TRBJ2-1|.|TRBV7-2|few
TGTGCCAGCAGCCCGGGACAAACCAAGCAGTTCTTC
CASSPGQTKQFF
>TRBJ1-1|.|TRBV11-2|.
TGTGCCAGCAGCTCCGAACGTGACACTGAAGCTTTCTTT
CASSSERDTEAFF
>TRBJ1-2|TRBD1|TRBV11-1|few
TGTGCCAGCAGCGAACAGGGGTACATGGTGGGCTACACCTTC
CASSEQGYMVGYTF
>TRBJ1-2|.|TRBV7-6|.
TGTGCCAGCAGCCCGACGGATGCTAACTATGGCTACACCTTC
CASSPTDANYGYTF
>TRBJ2-1|TRBD2|TRBV7-2|.
TGTGCCAGCAGCTTCATTAGCGGGGGTTTTTTCGACAATGAGCAGTTCTTC
CASSFISGGFFDNEQFF
>TRBJ1-4|TRBD1|TRBV18|.
TGTGCCAGCTCACCACTGGACAGGGGGGTAGAAAAACTGTTTTTT
CASSPLDRGVEKLFF
>TRBJ2-7|.|TRBV7-6|.
TGTGCCAGCAGCTTAGGGGCGTCGAGCTACGAGCAGTACTTC
CASSLGASSYEQYF
>TRBJ1-2|TRBD1|TRBV9|.
TGTGCCAGCACCTCGACGACAGGGGACTATGGCTACACCTTC
CASTSTTGDYGYTF
>TRBJ1-2|TRBD1|TRBV30|few
TGTGCCTGGAGTGTCGGGACAGGGATTAACTATGGCTACACCTTC
CAWSVGTGINYGYTF
>TRBJ1-1|.|TRBV5-1|.
TGCGCCAGCAGCTTGGACGGACTGAACACTGAAGCTTTCTTT
CASSLDGLNTEAFF
>TRBJ1-2|TRBD1|TRBV5-8|.
TGTGCCAGCACCGCGCCCGGACAGGGCTATGGCTACACCTTC
CASTAPGQGYGYTF
>TRBJ1-6|TRBD1|TRBV2|.
TGTGCCAGCAGCGCCGCGACAGGGGGCGCGTGGACTAATTCACCCCTCCACTTT
CASSAATGGAWTNSPLHF
>TRBJ2-5|.|TRBV5-1|.
TGCGCCAGCAGCCCCAGACCGGCCAGCGGAGAGACCCAGTACTTC
CASSPRPASGETQYF
>TRBJ1-5|.|TRBV5-5|.
TGTGCCAGCAGCTTGGAGGGCGGGCAGACCCTTGGTCAGCCCCAGCATTTT
CASSLEGGQTLGQPQHF
>TRBJ2-6|TRBD1|TRBV4-2|few
TGTGCCAGCAGCCAAGCCTCTGGACAGGCGAGCTCTGGGGCCAACGTCCTGACTTTC
CASSQASGQASSGANVLTF
>TRBJ2-3|TRBD2|TRBV12-5|.
TGTGCTAGTGGTCTTGGTAACTCCGGGAGGGCTAATACGCAGTATTTT
CASGLGNSGRANTQYF
>TRBJ2-3|TRBD1|TRBV11-3|.
TGTGCCAGCAGGTCAGGGGGCACCCCTACAGATACGCAGTATTTT
CASRSGGTPTDTQYF
>TRBJ1-3|.|TRBV6-6|.
TGTGCCAGCAGTTACGAGACAGGATGGAAAAACACCATATATTTT
CASSYETGWKNTIYF
>TRBJ2-1|.|TRBV14|.
TGTGCCAGCAGCCAAATGAGACTAGGCTTCAATGAGCAGTTCTTC
CASSQMRLGFNEQFF
>TRBJ2-5|.|TRBV7-2|.
TGTGCCAGCAGCACATACGGGGGTCAAGAGACCCAGTACTTC
CASSTYGGQETQYF
>TRBJ2-2|.|TRBV21-1|.
TGTGCCAGCAGCAAAACGCCAGTATCCACCGGGGAGCTGTTTTTT
CASSKTPVSTGELFF